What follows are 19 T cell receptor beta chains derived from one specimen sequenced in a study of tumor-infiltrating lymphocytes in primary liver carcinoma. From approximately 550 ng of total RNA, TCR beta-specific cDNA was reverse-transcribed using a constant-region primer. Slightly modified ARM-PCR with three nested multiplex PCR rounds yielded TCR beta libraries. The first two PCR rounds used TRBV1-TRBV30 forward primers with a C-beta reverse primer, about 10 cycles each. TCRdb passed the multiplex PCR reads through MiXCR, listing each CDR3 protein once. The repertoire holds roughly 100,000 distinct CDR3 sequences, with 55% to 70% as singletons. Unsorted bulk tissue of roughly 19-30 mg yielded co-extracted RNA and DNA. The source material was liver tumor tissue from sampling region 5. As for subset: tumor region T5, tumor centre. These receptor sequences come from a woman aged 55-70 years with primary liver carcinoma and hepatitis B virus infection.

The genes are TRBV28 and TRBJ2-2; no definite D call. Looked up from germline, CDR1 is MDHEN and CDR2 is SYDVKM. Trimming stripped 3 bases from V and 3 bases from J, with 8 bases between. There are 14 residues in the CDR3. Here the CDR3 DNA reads TGTGCCAGCAGTTTCCCCCGACACACCGGGGAGCTGTTTTTT. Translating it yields CASSFPRHTGELFF.

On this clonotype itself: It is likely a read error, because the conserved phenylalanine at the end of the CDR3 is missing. For the CDR3, the DNA is TGTGCCAGCATCTTAGATCGAGGAGATGCGCAGTATCTT. Amino acids: CASILDRGDAQYL. The rearrangement joins TRBV11-2 to TRBJ2-3; D call uncertain. Germline-derived CDR1 and CDR2 are SGHAT and FQNNGV. The CDR3 has 13 residues.

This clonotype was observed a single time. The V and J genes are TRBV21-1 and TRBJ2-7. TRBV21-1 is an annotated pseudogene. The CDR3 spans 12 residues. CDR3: CANSKRDYEQYF. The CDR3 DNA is TGTGCCAACAGCAAAAGGGACTACGAGCAGTACTTC.

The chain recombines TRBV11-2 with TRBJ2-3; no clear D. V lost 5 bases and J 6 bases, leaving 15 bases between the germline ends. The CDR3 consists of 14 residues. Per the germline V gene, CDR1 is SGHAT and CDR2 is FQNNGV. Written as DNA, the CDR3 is TGTGCCAGCAGCATAAACGTACGGTCGGATACGCAGTATTTT. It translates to CASSINVRSDTQYF.

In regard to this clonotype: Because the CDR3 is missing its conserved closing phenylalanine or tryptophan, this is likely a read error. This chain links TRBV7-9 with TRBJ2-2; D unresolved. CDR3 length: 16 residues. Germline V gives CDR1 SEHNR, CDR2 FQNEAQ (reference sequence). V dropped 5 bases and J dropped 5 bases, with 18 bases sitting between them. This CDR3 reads CASSLVGHPRTGELFL. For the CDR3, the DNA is TGTGCCAGCAGCCTGGTAGGGCACCCGAGGACCGGGGAGCTGTTTTTA.

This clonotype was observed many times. CDR3 residues: CASSLTQPGAYGYTF. CDR3 coding DNA: TGCGCCAGCAGCTTGACCCAACCTGGGGCATATGGCTACACCTTC. This rearrangement joins TRBV5-1 to TRBJ1-2; tentative D call: TRBD1 (5 bases). Germline CDR1 is SGHRS and CDR2 is YFSETQ. The V end lost 1 base, the J end lost 5 bases, and 15 bases lay between the germline ends. The CDR3 is 15 residues long. Supplemented by reference TRBV5-1 and TRBJ1-2, the full variable domain reads KAGVTQTPRYLIKTRGQQVTLSCSPISGHRSVSWYQQTPGQGLQFLFEYFSETQRNKGNFPGRFSGRQFSNSRSEMNVSTLELGDSALYLCASSLTQPGAYGYTFGSGTRLTVV.

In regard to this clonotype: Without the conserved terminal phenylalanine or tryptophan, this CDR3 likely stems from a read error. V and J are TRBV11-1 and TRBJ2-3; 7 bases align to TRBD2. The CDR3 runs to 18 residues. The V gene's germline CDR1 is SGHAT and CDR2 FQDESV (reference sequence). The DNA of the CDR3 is TGTGCCAGTAGCTTAGGCGGTCTGGGCGGGAGTGAGGTTGATACGCAGTATTTA. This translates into CASSLGGLGGSEVDTQYL.

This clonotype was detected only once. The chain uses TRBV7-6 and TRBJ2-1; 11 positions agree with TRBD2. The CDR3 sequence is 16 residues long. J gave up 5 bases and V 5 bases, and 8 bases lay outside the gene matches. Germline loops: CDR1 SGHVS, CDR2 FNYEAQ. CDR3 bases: TGTGCCAGCAGCCGCTCGGGGACTAGCGGTGACAATGAGCAGTTCTTC. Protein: CASSRSGTSGDNEQFF.

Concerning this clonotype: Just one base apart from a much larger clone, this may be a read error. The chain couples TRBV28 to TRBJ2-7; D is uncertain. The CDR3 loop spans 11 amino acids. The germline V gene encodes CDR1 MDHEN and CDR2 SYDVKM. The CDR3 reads CASQNTYVQYF. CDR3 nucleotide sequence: TGTGCCAGCCAGAATACCTACGTGCAGTACTTC.

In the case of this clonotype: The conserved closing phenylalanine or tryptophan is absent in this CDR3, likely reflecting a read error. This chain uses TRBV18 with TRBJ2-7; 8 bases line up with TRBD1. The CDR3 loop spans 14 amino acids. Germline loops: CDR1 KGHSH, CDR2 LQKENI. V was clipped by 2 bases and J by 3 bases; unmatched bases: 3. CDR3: CASSPVTGVYEQYL. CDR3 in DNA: TGTGCCAGCTCACCAGTGACAGGGGTCTACGAGCAGTACTTA.

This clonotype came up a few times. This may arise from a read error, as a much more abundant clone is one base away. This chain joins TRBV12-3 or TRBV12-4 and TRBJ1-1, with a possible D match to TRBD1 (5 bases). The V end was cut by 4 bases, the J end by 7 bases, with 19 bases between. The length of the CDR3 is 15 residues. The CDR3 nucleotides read TGTGCCAGCAGTTCGGGGGGTGGAGGCAAGGGTGAAGCTTTCTTT. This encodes CASSSGGGGKGEAFF.

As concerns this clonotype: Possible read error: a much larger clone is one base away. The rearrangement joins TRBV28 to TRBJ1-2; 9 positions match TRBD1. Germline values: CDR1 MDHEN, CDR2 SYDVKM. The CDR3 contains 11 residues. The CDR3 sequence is CSSSHRGLGTF. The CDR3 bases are TGTTCCAGCAGTCACAGGGGGCTCGGCACCTTC.

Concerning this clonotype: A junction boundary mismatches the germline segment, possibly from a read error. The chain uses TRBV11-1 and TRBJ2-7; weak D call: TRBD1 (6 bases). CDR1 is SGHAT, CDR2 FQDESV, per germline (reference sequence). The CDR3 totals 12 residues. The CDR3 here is CVSSLDRKEQHF. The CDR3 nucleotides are TGTGTCAGCAGCTTAGACAGGAAAGAGCAGCACTTC.

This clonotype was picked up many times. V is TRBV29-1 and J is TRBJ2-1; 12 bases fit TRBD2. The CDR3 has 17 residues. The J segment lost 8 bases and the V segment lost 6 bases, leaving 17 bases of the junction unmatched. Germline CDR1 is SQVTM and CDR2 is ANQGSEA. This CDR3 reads CSVTRGLAGGSMDEQFF. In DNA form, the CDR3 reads TGCAGCGTCACCAGGGGGCTAGCGGGAGGGTCCATGGATGAGCAGTTCTTC.

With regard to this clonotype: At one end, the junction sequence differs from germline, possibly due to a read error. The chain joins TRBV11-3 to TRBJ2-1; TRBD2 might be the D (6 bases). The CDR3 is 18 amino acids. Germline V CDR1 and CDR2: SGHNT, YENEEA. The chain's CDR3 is CASSLGQGRRAGYNEQCF. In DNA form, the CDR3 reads TGTGCCAGCAGCTTAGGTCAGGGCAGGAGGGCCGGCTACAATGAGCAGTGCTTC.

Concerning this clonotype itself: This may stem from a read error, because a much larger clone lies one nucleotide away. DNA for the CDR3: TGTGCCAGCCAGAGTACCTACGAGCAGTACTTC. It encodes CASQSTYEQYF. The V call is TRBV28, the J call TRBJ2-7; D gene unclear. The V gene lost 8 bases and the J gene lost 2 bases, with 7 bases spanning the gap. CDR3 length: 11 amino acids. Germline V lookup: CDR1 MDHEN, CDR2 SYDVKM.

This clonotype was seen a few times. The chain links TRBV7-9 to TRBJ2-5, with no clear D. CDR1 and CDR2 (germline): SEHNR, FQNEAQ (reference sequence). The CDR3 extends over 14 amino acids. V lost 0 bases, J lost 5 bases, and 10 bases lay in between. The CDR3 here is CASSLAKQTETQYF. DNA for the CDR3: TGTGCCAGCAGCTTAGCGAAACAGACGGAGACCCAGTACTTC.

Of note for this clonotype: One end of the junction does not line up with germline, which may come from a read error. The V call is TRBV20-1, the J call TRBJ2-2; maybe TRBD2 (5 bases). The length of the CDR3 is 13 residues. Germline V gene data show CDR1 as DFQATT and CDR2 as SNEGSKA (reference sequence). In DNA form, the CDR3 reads TGCAGTGCTTCCGGCAGCTACACCGGGGAACTGTTTTTT. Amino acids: CSASGSYTGELFF.

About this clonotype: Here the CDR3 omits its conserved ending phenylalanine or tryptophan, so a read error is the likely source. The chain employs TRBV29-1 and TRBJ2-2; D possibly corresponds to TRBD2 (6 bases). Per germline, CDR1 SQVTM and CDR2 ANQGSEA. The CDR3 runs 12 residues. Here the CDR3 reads CSVYAGTEELFL. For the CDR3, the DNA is TGCAGCGTTTATGCGGGAACCGAGGAGCTGTTTCTT.